This T cell receptor (beta chain) was recovered during a study of T cell repertoires in cytomegalovirus infection. The overall study: It was the public TCR beta signatures that indicated both CMV infection and matching HLA type. Study-level points and caveats: Summed frequency of shared TCR beta families picked out CMV carriers who also had the relevant HLA. There were HLA-C-restricted CMV-specific TCR beta clonotypes dominating the ex vivo response.

On this clonotype: Its antigen is as yet unknown.

CDR1 and CDR2 (germline): ENHRY, SYGVKD. The CDR3 runs 15 residues. V trimming: 6 bases; J trimming: 2 bases; junction bases outside the gene matches: 7. TCRdb re-called the reads with MiXCR, one entry per CDR3 protein. In the table there are approximately 6,100 distinct CDR3 sequences, around 59% of which are singletons. This chain joins TRBV10-3 and TRBJ2-5; 9 nucleotides line up with TRBD2. The sequence was obtained from a human donor in good health (CMV status not recorded). Some clones in this sample may be carry-over from other donors' samples. The sequenced material came from PBMCs, sequenced either directly or after in vitro stimulation (not recorded which). CDR3 nucleotides: TGTGCCATCAGGACCGCTAGCGGGGAACAAGAGACCCAGTACTTC. Encoded protein: CAIRTASGEQETQYF.